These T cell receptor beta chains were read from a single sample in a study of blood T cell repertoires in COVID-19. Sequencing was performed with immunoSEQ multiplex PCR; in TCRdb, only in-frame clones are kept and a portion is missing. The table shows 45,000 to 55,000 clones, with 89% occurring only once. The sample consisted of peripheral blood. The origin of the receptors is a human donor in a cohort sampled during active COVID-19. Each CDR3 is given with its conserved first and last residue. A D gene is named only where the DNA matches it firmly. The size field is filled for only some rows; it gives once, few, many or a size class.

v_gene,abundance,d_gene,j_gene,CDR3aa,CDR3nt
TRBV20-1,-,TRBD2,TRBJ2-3,CSASGGGTDTQYF,TGCAGTGCTAGTGGGGGGGGCACAGATACGCAGTATTTT
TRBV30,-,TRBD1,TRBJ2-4,CAWRGQGIIAKNIQYF,TGTGCCTGGAGGGGACAGGGTATAATAGCCAAAAACATTCAGTACTTC
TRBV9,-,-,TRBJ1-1,CASSAGHGTEAFF,TGTGCCAGCAGCGCCGGACATGGCACTGAAGCTTTCTTT
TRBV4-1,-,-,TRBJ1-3,CASSQAQGGNTIYF,TGCGCCAGCAGCCAAGCTCAGGGTGGAAACACCATATATTTT
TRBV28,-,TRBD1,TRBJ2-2,CASSTGTGLRVSPVGERYGELFF,TGTGCCAGCAGCACCGGGACAGGGTTACGGGTCTCCCCCGTTGGGGAACGGTACGGGGAGCTGTTTTTT
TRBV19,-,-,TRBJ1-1,CASTEGTTVQDTEAFF,TGTGCCAGTACCGAGGGGACAACGGTTCAGGACACTGAAGCTTTCTTT
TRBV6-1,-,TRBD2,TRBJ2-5,CASSEAQTSGWYF,TGTGCCAGCAGTGAAGCACAGACTAGCGGGTGGTACTTC
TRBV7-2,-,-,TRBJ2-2,CASSLEASLSSGELFF,TGTGCCAGCAGCTTAGAGGCTAGCCTCAGTAGCGGGGAGCTGTTTTTT
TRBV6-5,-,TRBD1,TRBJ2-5,CASSKNDRDPQYF,TGTGCCAGCAGTAAAAATGACAGGGATCCCCAGTACTTC
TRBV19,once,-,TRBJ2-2,CASSYNTGELFF,TGTGCCAGTAGCTATAACACCGGGGAGCTGTTTTTT
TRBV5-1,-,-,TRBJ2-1,CASSTRTPPHEQFF,TGCGCCAGCAGCACCCGAACTCCCCCCCATGAGCAGTTCTTC
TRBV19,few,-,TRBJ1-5,CASSTGRQGNQPQHF,TGTGCCAGTAGTACAGGGAGACAGGGCAATCAGCCCCAGCATTTT
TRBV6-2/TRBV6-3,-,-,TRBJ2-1,CASSATGEGIHEQFF,TGTGCCAGCAGCGCGACAGGGGAGGGAATCCATGAGCAGTTCTTC
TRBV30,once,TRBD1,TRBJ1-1,CAWSFDRGTEAFF,TGTGCCTGGAGTTTTGACAGGGGAACTGAAGCTTTCTTT
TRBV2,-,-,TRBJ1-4,CASSRDTWGEKLFF,TGTGCCAGCAGTCGGGACACCTGGGGTGAAAAACTGTTTTTT
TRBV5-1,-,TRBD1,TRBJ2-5,CASSPTGVETQYF,TGCGCCAGCAGCCCTACAGGGGTGGAGACCCAGTACTTC
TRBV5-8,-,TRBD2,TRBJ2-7,CASSNYLAGGPGYEQYF,TGTGCCAGCAGCAATTATCTAGCGGGGGGGCCTGGCTACGAGCAGTACTTC
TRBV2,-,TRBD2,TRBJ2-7,CASSEEEGLAGYEQYF,TGTGCCAGCAGTGAAGAAGAGGGACTAGCGGGGTACGAGCAGTACTTC
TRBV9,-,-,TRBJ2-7,CASSVAVSSEQYF,TGTGCCAGCAGCGTAGCTGTGAGTTCTGAGCAGTACTTC
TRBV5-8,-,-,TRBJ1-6,CASSPGVGSSPLHF,TGTGCCAGCAGCCCAGGGGTGGGTAGTTCACCCCTCCACTTT
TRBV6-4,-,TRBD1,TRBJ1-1,CASSTTGGKAFF,TGTGCCAGCAGCACGACAGGGGGAAAAGCTTTCTTT
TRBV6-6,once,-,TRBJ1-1,CASTRQNTEAFF,TGTGCCAGCACTCGACAGAACACTGAAGCTTTCTTT
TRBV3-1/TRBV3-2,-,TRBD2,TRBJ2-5,CASSPKEVLAGVETQYF,TGTGCCAGCAGCCCGAAAGAGGTACTAGCGGGGGTAGAGACCCAGTACTTC
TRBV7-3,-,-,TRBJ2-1,CASSLAGNYNEQFF,TGTGCCAGCAGCTTAGCGGGGAACTACAATGAGCAGTTCTTC
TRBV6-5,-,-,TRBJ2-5,CATRWLQETQYF,TGTGCCACCCGCTGGCTCCAAGAGACCCAGTACTTC
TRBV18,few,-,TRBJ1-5,CASSPTDANQPQHF,TGTGCCAGCTCACCGACTGATGCAAATCAGCCCCAGCATTTT
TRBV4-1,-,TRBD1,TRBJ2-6,CASSQPGQGISGANVLTF,TGCGCCAGCAGCCAACCGGGACAGGGGATATCTGGGGCCAACGTCCTGACTTTC
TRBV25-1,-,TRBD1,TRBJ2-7,CASSPGQGREQYF,TGTGCCAGCAGCCCAGGACAGGGCCGCGAGCAGTACTTC
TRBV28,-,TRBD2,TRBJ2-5,CASSLGLGETQYF,TGTGCCAGCAGCCTAGGACTAGGCGAGACCCAGTACTTC
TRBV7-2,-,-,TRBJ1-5,CASSLNREPNQPQHF,TGTGCCAGCAGCTTAAACCGGGAACCCAATCAGCCCCAGCATTTT
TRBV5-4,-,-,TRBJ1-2,CASSLEAVMERTF,TGTGCCAGCAGCTTGGAAGCAGTCATGGAGCGAACCTTC
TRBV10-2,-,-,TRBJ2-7,CASSVTGSSEQYF,TGCGCCAGCAGTGTGACAGGTTCGAGCGAGCAGTACTTC
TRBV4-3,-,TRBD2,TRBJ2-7,CASSQDGGGVSYEQYF,TGCGCCAGCAGCCAAGATGGGGGGGGAGTCTCCTACGAGCAGTACTTC
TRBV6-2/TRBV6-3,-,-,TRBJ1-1,CASSLTRHTPNTEAFF,TGTGCCAGCAGCCTTACACGACACACGCCGAACACTGAAGCTTTCTTT
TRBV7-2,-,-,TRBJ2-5,CASSLTGVPGIETQYF,TGTGCCAGCAGCCTAACCGGTGTCCCGGGGATAGAGACCCAGTACTTC
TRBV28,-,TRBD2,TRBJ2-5,CASSLWDLAGGPGTQYF,TGTGCCAGCAGTTTATGGGACCTAGCGGGAGGGCCGGGGACCCAGTACTTC
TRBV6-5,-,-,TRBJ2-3,CASSYLVGREGF,TGTGCCAGCAGTTACTTAGTTGGCCGGGAAGGTTTT